Here is one T cell receptor (beta chain) with its context. Its antigen remains undetermined. Base qualities were left out, and no much larger clone turns up one base away. Sequencing relied on an Illumina HiSeq 1500. TCRdb reran the public reads through fastp at Q25 and MiXCR, keeping productive beta chains. Each CDR3 protein gets just one entry, which takes the most common genes and DNA from the rows behind it. For this sample there are 800,000 to 950,000 distinct CDR3 sequences; 30% to 35% appear just once. The ten top clones hold around 12% of the sample. Including the terminal cysteine and phenylalanine, the CDR3 comprises 16 residues. Only the CDR3 DNA stays, 48 bases, in frame from base 1. V is cut back by 6 bases and J by 4 bases, with 7 bases in the junction unmatched. The treatment or condition label on this specimen signifies: in vitro stimulation with specific CMV peptide epitopes to enrich CMV-specific T cells.

This sample was included in a study of T cell repertoires in cytomegalovirus infection (dated by TCRdb to about 2019). As for the study more broadly: The peptide stimulations were aimed at well-studied HLA-B-restricted epitopes as well as recently identified HLA-C-restricted CMV epitopes, whose presentation resists viral immunomodulation. Donor HLA type was relevant to the analysis, because carriage of CMV infection together with the matching HLA type was indicated by public TCR beta signatures. What the work shows at the level of the full study, not this receptor alone: In the ex vivo response, HLA-C-restricted CMV-specific TCR beta clonotypes were dominant, and in two of eight donors the single most frequent clonotype came from this HLA-C-restricted group. In both this cohort and an independent roughly 330-donor cohort, the cumulative frequency of public TCR beta family members distinguished carriers of CMV infection plus the relevant HLA type.

The clonotype originates from a human donor in good health (CMV status not recorded). Some clones in this sample may be carry-over from other donors' samples. Sequencing was performed on cultured CD8+ T cells from PBMCs, taken from culture after CMV antigen stimulation. Here the chain combines TRBV12-3 or TRBV12-4 and TRBJ2-5; 14 of the junction bases match TRBD2. The nucleotide sequence is TGTGCCAGCAGCTTGGGACTAGCGGGGGTTTTAGAGACCCAGTACTTC. This is translated as CASSLGLAGVLETQYF.